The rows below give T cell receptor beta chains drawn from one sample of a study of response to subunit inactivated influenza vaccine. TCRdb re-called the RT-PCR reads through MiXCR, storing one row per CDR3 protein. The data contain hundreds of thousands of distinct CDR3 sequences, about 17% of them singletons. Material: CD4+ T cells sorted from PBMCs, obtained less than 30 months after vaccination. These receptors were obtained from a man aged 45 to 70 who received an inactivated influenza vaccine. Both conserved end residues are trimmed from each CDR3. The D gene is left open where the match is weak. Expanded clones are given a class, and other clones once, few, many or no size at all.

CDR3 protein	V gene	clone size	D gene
ASSFSVRQSEQY	TRBV12-3/TRBV12-4	.	.
AISGKTSGSQGDTQY	TRBV10-3	.	TRBD2
ASSLLLADTQY	TRBV12-3/TRBV12-4	many	.
AWSRQSYGYT	TRBV30	.	.
ASRATSSSYEQY	TRBV4-2	many	.
ASSPPGQGPNRAQY	TRBV28	few	TRBD1
ASSLRLGSYNEQF	TRBV7-2	.	.
ASSPPSREQY	TRBV28	few	.
ATSDVQGGVYDRSRQY	TRBV24-1	.	.
SARVRQGVGETQY	TRBV20-1	.	TRBD1
SAHSTGRENTIY	TRBV20-1	.	TRBD1
SALGDTHQPQH	TRBV20-1	.	.
AWSVHVSGYT	TRBV30	few	.
ASSFVWTGDGSNSPLH	TRBV5-6	.	.
ASSQALTGNYGYT	TRBV4-1	.	.
SVLNSGNTIY	TRBV29-1	few	.
AISTGLAGGNEQF	TRBV10-3	few	TRBD2
ASSYTGALNTEAF	TRBV11-2	.	.
SARSGTVYNEQF	TRBV20-1	.	TRBD1
SARGQIRGGKETQY	TRBV20-1	few	.
ASSTWTDTGELF	TRBV19	.	.
ASSPQDRAHYGYT	TRBV3-1	.	TRBD1
ASSYGGGFTDTQY	TRBV6-5	.	.
ASSARVSSYNEQF	TRBV2	few	.
ASSAGTGGTYNEQF	TRBV7-2	many	TRBD2
SARTGGPSQEQF	TRBV20-1	few	TRBD2
ASSFPGKKGY	TRBV7-2	.	.
ASSLGWRDTQY	TRBV7-2	.	.
SGGGQYNEQF	TRBV29-1	.	TRBD1
ASSYPSGKSGQETQY	TRBV6-5	few	TRBD2
ASSLVPLLAGGPKLDTQY	TRBV5-1	many	TRBD2
SARATGLEAF	TRBV20-1	many	.
ASSLGAVSSYEQY	TRBV7-2	.	.
ASSPTGAASYNEQF	TRBV7-9	.	.
ASSPGGARVDTQY	TRBV4-2	.	.
ASSPDRQSTGALF	TRBV5-1	.	.
ASSQAVVLASYNEQF	TRBV4-1	few	.
ASSTMSLTGMLF	TRBV19	.	TRBD1
ASKTGTGEFDEQF	TRBV5-1	few	TRBD1
ASSSISDSPLH	TRBV3-1	.	.
ASSPYWYDTQY	TRBV28	many	.
ASSQFGGSRTDTQY	TRBV4-2	few	.
ASRIAGGDNEQF	TRBV7-9	.	TRBD2
AWSPAGGMEKLF	TRBV30	.	.
ASNPAGPETGELF	TRBV11-2	few	.